This is a list of T cell receptor beta chains from one sample in a study of blood T cell repertoires in COVID-19. Method: immunoSEQ multiplex PCR; TCRdb's copy keeps in-frame clones and lacks some. The sample contains more than 85,000 clones, over 70% of which appear only once. Material for sequencing was peripheral blood. These receptors were collected from a man aged 65-85 years with acute or convalescent COVID-19. CDR3s include the opening cysteine and the closing phenylalanine or tryptophan. A D gene is named only where the DNA matches it firmly. The size field is filled for only some rows; it gives once, few, many or a size class.

-	TRBV25-1	TRBJ2-5	-	CASTVQETQYF	TGTGCCAGCACAGTCCAAGAGACCCAGTACTTC
TRBD1	TRBV5-1	TRBJ1-1	-	CASSLTGQGGTEAFF	TGCGCCAGCAGCCTTACGGGACAGGGGGGTACTGAAGCTTTCTTT
-	TRBV5-1	TRBJ2-5	few	CASSLGQRQETQYF	TGCGCCAGCAGCTTGGGACAGAGGCAAGAGACCCAGTACTTC
TRBD2	TRBV3-1/TRBV3-2	TRBJ2-7	-	CASRPTGTSGYEQYF	TGTGCCAGCAGGCCGACCGGGACTAGCGGCTACGAGCAGTACTTC
TRBD2	TRBV5-1	TRBJ2-2	-	CASSLGLATGELFF	TGCGCCAGCAGCTTGGGACTAGCCACCGGGGAGCTGTTTTTT
-	TRBV12-3/TRBV12-4	TRBJ1-5	-	CASSLDRNQPQHF	TGTGCCAGCAGCTTAGACAGAAATCAGCCCCAGCATTTT
-	TRBV5-1	TRBJ1-1	-	CASSFIGLLTSEAFF	TGCGCCAGCAGCTTCATTGGCTTGTTGACTTCTGAAGCTTTCTTT
TRBD2	TRBV27	TRBJ2-2	-	CASTWGGNTGELFF	TGTGCCAGCACCTGGGGGGGGAACACCGGGGAGCTGTTTTTT
TRBD2	TRBV6-6	TRBJ2-1	-	CASRTRGDYEFF	TGTGCCAGCAGGACGCGGGGGGACTACGAGTTCTTC
-	TRBV28	TRBJ2-7	-	CASKQTDSSYEQYF	TGTGCCAGCAAACAGACGGACAGCTCCTACGAGCAGTACTTC
-	TRBV7-2	TRBJ2-1	few	CASSLVSGGEQFF	TGTGCCAGCAGCTTAGTGAGTGGAGGTGAGCAGTTCTTC
-	TRBV7-2	TRBJ1-1	-	CASSLVGGVNTEAFF	TGTGCCAGCAGCTTAGTAGGAGGAGTGAACACTGAAGCTTTCTTT
TRBD1	TRBV5-1	TRBJ1-4	few	CASSGTVSATNEKLFF	TGCGCCAGCAGCGGGACAGTTTCGGCAACTAATGAAAAACTGTTTTTT
-	TRBV5-8	TRBJ2-5	-	CASTPVQARVETQYF	TGTGCCAGCACCCCAGTCCAGGCACGTGTAGAGACCCAGTACTTC
TRBD1	TRBV29-1	TRBJ2-7	-	CSVAPGTGATRQYF	TGCAGCGTTGCCCCCGGGACAGGCGCTACGAGGCAGTACTTC
TRBD1	TRBV18	TRBJ2-7	-	CASSPHQGASEQYF	TGTGCCAGCTCACCACACCAGGGGGCTTCGGAGCAGTACTTC
TRBD1	TRBV3-1/TRBV3-2	TRBJ1-6	-	CASSTGQVDSPLHF	TGTGCCAGCAGCACGGGACAGGTAGACTCACCCCTCCACTTT
TRBD2	TRBV3-1/TRBV3-2	TRBJ2-5	-	CASSPRLAVHQETQYF	TGTGCCAGCAGCCCCCGACTAGCCGTGCACCAAGAGACCCAGTACTTC
-	TRBV5-4	TRBJ1-1	-	CASSLAGVMNTEAFF	TGTGCCAGCAGCTTGGCCGGAGTGATGAACACTGAAGCTTTCTTT
TRBD2	TRBV28	TRBJ2-3	-	CASKNRAGGRSTDTQYF	TGTGCCAGCAAAAATAGAGCGGGAGGTCGGAGCACAGATACGCAGTATTTT
TRBD2	TRBV7-9	TRBJ2-2	few	CASSPRWAGGPVNTGELFF	TGTGCCAGCAGCCCCCGCTGGGCGGGAGGGCCAGTGAACACCGGGGAGCTGTTTTTT
TRBD1	TRBV7-8	TRBJ2-1	-	CASSLAGRTGNEQFF	TGTGCCAGCAGCTTAGCGGGTAGGACAGGCAATGAGCAGTTCTTC
TRBD2	TRBV19	TRBJ2-3	-	CASCPVGGTDTQYF	TGTGCCAGTTGTCCGGTCGGGGGGACAGATACGCAGTATTTT
-	TRBV6-1	TRBJ1-4	-	CASSDRVPNEKLFF	TGTGCCAGCAGTGACAGGGTACCAAATGAAAAACTGTTTTTT
-	TRBV5-1	TRBJ2-3	once	CASSGEGTDTQYF	TGCGCCAGCAGCGGGGAGGGCACAGATACGCAGTATTTT
-	TRBV6-2/TRBV6-3	TRBJ2-1	-	CASRPTRAGYNEQFF	TGTGCCAGCAGACCTACTAGAGCCGGGTACAATGAGCAGTTCTTC
-	TRBV12-3/TRBV12-4	TRBJ2-7	few	CASRISNTYEQYF	TGTGCCAGCAGGATCTCCAACACCTACGAGCAGTACTTC
-	TRBV30	TRBJ1-1	-	CAWSVRGRSMNTEAFF	TGTGCCTGGAGTGTCAGGGGCAGATCAATGAACACTGAAGCTTTCTTT
TRBD2	TRBV3-1/TRBV3-2	TRBJ2-3	-	CASSHGTSGRYF	TGTGCCAGCAGCCATGGGACTAGCGGGAGGTATTTT
-	TRBV7-9	TRBJ2-3	-	CASSPPRERAHTQYF	TGTGCCAGCAGCCCGCCGCGGGAAAGAGCTCATACGCAGTATTTT
TRBD2	TRBV9	TRBJ2-1	-	CASSVATSPVWTSGRSSYNEQFF	TGTGCCAGCAGCGTAGCTACAAGTCCCGTCTGGACTAGCGGGAGGAGCTCCTACAATGAGCAGTTCTTC
TRBD1	TRBV28	TRBJ2-7	few	CASSSYGTGHRGQYF	TGTGCCAGCAGTTCCTACGGGACAGGGCATCGTGGGCAGTACTTC
-	TRBV7-2	TRBJ1-5	-	CASSLEAALTGRAQHF	TGTGCCAGCAGCTTAGAAGCCGCTTTAACGGGGAGAGCCCAGCATTTT
-	TRBV28	TRBJ1-5	-	CASSPIHNQPQHF	TGTGCCAGCAGTCCAATACATAATCAGCCCCAGCATTTT
TRBD1	TRBV28	TRBJ2-1	-	CASSSGTGSYNEQFF	TGTGCCAGCAGCTCCGGGACAGGGTCCTACAATGAGCAGTTCTTC
-	TRBV23-1	TRBJ1-1	-	CANRPPADLMNTEAFF	TGCGCCAACCGCCCCCCCGCAGATCTCATGAACACTGAAGCTTTCTTT
TRBD1	TRBV7-7	TRBJ2-5	-	CASSFGTGGMGGETQYF	TGTGCTAGCAGCTTCGGGACAGGGGGCATGGGCGGGGAGACCCAGTACTTC
TRBD1	TRBV5-4	TRBJ2-7	-	CASSRDSSVQYF	TGTGCCAGCAGCCGGGACAGTTCTGTGCAGTACTTC
-	TRBV7-2	TRBJ1-4	-	CASSSQGFYEKLFF	TGTGCCAGCAGCTCACAGGGCTTTTATGAAAAACTGTTTTTT
-	TRBV19	TRBJ2-3	-	CASSPDKTDTQYF	TGTGCCAGTAGTCCGGACAAAACAGATACGCAGTATTTT
TRBD1	TRBV18	TRBJ1-1	-	CASSRQGSTTEAFF	TGTGCCAGCTCGCGACAGGGCTCTACCACTGAAGCTTTCTTT
TRBD1	TRBV6-5	TRBJ2-7	-	CASSYWTGYEQYF	TGTGCCAGCAGTTACTGGACAGGGTACGAGCAGTACTTC
-	TRBV7-2	TRBJ2-1	-	CASSFRRVLSYNEQFF	TGTGCCAGCAGCTTTCGGCGGGTCCTCTCCTACAATGAGCAGTTCTTC